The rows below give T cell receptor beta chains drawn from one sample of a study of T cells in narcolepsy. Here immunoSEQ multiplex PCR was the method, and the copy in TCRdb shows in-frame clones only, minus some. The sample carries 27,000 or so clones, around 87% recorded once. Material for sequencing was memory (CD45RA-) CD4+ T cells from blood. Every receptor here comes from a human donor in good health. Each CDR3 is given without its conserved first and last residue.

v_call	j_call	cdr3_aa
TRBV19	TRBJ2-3	ASSIARLAVLDTQY
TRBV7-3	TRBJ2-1	ASSFLAGDYNEQF
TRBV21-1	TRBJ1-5	ASSTQTPDIYQPQH
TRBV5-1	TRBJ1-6	ASSQGRDNSPLH
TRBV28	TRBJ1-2	ASSLGQLNYGYT
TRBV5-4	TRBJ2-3	ASSLGLGTDTQY
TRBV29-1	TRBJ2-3	SVRRGTGAADTQY
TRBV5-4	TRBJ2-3	ASSLGLAGMRTDTQY
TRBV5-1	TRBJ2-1	ASSFLGGGSSYNEQF
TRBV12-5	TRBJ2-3	ASGLSGPTDTQY
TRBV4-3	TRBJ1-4	ASSQANQGNEKLF
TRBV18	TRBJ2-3	ASSRSDRVNIDTQY
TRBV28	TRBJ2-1	ASSPHIGTAYNEQF
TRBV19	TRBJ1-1	ASSISVAEAF
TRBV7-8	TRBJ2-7	ASSLAEGYEQY
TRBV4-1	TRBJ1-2	ASSHIRDRPTNYGYT
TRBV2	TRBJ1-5	ASSEARGAGQPQH
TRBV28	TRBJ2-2	ASSLYLAGPSSTGELF
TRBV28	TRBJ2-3	ASSPDSLTDTQY
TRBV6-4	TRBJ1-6	ASSMGTGGSSPLH
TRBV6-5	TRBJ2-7	ASSGLYEQY
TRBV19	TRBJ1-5	ASTGTGGWGNQPQH
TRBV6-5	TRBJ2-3	ASSPTSGRDTQY
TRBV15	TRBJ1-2	ATSRAWADSHYGYT
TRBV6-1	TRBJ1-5	ASGVTGSNQPQH
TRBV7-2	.	ASSLFSGPTTYEQY
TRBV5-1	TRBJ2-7	ASSIGAGLASYEQY
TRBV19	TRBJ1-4	ASRGEAEKLF
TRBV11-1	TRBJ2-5	ASSLAWGRETQY
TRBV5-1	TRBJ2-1	ASSSAGNEQF
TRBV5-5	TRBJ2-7	ASSTRDRGLYEQY
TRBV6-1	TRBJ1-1	ASSAGPGTEAF
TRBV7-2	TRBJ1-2	ASSFQTGDYGYT
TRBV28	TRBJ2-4	ASSLDLRGGRAKNIQY
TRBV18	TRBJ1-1	ASYGLNTEAF
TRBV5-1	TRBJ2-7	ASSSGGRETYEQY
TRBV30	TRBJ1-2	AWNGFYGYT
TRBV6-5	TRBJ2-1	ASSYDQGVEEQF
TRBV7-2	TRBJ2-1	ASSPLREQF
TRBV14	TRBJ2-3	ASSQDPSGGDTQY
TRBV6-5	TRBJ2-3	ASTPPTDTQY
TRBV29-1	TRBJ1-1	SVGMGWTEAF
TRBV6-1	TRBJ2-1	ASSYQDRQF
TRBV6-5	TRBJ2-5	ASRIGRGAETQY
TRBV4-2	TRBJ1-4	ASSQDQREKLF
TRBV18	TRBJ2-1	ASSSTGQGAYTARF
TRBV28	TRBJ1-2	ASSFRGGDGYT
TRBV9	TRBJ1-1	ASSVGDENTEAF
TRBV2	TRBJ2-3	ASSERLAGDFTDTQY
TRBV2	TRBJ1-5	ASRETGNYQPQH
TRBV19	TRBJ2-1	ASSIERGPYNEQF
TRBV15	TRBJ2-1	ATSRGSSYSYNEQF
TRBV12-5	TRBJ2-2	ASGLVQGQAGELF